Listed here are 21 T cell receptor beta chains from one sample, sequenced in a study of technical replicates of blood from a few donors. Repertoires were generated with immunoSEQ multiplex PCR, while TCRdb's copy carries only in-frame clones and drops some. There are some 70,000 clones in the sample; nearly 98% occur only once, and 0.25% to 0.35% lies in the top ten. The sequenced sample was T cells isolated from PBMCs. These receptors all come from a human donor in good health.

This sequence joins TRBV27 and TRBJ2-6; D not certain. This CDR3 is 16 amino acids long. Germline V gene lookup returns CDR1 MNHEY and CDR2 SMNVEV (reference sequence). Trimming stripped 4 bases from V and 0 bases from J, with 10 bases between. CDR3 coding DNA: TGTGCCAGCAGTTCGGGTTCCTTCTCTGGGGCCAACGTCCTGACTTTC. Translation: CASSSGSFSGANVLTF.

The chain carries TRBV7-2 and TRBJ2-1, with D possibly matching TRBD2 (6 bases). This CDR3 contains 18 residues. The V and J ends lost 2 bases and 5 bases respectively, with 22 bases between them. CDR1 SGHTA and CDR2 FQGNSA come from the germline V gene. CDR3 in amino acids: CASSLLGSGWGRNNEQFF. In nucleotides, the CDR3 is TGTGCCAGCAGCTTATTGGGAAGCGGGTGGGGGAGGAACAATGAGCAGTTCTTC.

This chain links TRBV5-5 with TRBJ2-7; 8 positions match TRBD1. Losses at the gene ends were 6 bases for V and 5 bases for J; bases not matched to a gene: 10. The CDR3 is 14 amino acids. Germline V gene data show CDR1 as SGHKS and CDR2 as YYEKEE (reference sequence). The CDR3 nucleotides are TGTGCCAGCACCCAAACGGACAGGGACCACGAGCAGTACTTC. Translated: CASTQTDRDHEQYF.

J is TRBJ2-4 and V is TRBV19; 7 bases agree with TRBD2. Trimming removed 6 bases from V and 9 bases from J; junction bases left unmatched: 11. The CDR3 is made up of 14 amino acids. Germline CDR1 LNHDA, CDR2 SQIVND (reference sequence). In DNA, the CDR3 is TGTGCCAGTAGCCTCCCAATGGGAGGGAGCATTCAGTACTTC. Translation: CASSLPMGGSIQYF.

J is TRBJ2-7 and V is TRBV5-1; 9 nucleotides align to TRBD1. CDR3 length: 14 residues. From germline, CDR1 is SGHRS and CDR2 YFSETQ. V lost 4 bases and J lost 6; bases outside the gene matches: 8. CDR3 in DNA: TGCGCCAGCAGCCAAGGGACAGGGTTACTCGAGCAGTACTTC. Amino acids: CASSQGTGLLEQYF.

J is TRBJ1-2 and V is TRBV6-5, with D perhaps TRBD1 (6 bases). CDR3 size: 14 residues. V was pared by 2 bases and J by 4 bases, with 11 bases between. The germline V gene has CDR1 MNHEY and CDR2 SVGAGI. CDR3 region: CASSYGGEGYGYTF. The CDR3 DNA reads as TGTGCCAGCAGTTACGGGGGCGAAGGCTATGGCTACACCTTC.

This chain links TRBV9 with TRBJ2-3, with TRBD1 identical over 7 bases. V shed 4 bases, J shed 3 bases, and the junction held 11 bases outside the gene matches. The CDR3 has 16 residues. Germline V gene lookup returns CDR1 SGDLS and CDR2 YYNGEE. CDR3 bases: TGTGCCAGCAGCCCCCGAGGGGGCCCAGGGACAGATACGCAGTATTTT. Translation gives CASSPRGGPGTDTQYF.

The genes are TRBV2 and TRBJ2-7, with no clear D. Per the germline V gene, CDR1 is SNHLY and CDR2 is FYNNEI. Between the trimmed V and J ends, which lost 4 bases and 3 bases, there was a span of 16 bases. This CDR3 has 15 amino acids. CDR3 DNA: TGTGCCAGCAGTGGGGCAGGTGGGTATGGCTACGAGCAGTACTTC. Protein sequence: CASSGAGGYGYEQYF.

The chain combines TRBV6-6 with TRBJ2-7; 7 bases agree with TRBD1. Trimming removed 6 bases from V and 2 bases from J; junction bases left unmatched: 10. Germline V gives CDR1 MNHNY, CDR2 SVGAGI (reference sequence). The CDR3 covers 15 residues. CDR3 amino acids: CASSDPLTGPYEQYF. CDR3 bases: TGTGCCAGCAGCGACCCGTTGACAGGGCCCTACGAGCAGTACTTC.

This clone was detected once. The CDR3 DNA reads TGCGCCAGCAGCCTGGGACAGTCTACTGCAACTAATGAAAAACTGTTTTTT. This translates into CASSLGQSTATNEKLFF. V usage is TRBV5-1 and J usage is TRBJ1-4, with TRBD1 matching 7 bases. Germline loops: CDR1 SGHRS, CDR2 YFSETQ. The CDR3 is made up of 17 amino acids. After removal of 4 bases from V and 0 bases from J, the junction contained 9 bases not matched to a gene.

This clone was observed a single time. CDR3 protein: CASSYQRGYEQYF. Written as DNA, the CDR3 is TGTGCCAGCTCGTATCAGCGGGGCTACGAGCAGTACTTC. V gene TRBV2 combines with J gene TRBJ2-7, with 7 bases matching TRBD2. Losses at the gene ends were 8 bases for V and 3 bases for J; bases not matched to a gene: 7. The germline CDR1 and CDR2 sequences are SNHLY and FYNNEI. This CDR3 is built from 13 residues.

The CDR3 region is CASSFRQDHSPLHF. The CDR3 bases are TGTGCCAGCAGTTTTAGACAGGACCACTCACCCCTCCACTTT. V is TRBV11-2 and J is TRBJ1-6, with D possibly matching TRBD1 (6 bases). The germline V gene has CDR1 SGHAT and CDR2 FQNNGV. The CDR3 is made up of 14 amino acids. V lost 6 bases and J lost 10, with 16 bases in between.

The CDR3 coding sequence is TGTGCCAGCACCATATTAGCGGGAGGGGACACCGGGGAGCTGTTTTTT. This translates into CASTILAGGDTGELFF. The chain recombines TRBV11-2 with TRBJ2-2; 11 nucleotides agree with TRBD2. The CDR3 is 16 amino acids. The germline gives CDR1 SGHAT, CDR2 FQNNGV. J lost 3 bases, V lost 7 bases, and 7 bases had no gene match.

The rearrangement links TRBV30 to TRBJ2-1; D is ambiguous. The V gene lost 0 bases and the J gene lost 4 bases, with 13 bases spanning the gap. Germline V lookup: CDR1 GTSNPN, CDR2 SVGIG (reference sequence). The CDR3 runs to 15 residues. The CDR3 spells CAWSVLSALYNEQFF. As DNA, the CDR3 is TGTGCCTGGAGTGTACTCTCTGCACTATACAATGAGCAGTTCTTC. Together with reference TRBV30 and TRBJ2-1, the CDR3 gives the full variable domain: SQTIHQWPATLVQPVGSPLSLECTVEGTSNPNLYWYRQAAGRGLQLLFYSVGIGQISSEVPQNLSASRPQDRQFILSSKKLLLSDSGFYLCAWSVLSALYNEQFFGPGTRLTVL.

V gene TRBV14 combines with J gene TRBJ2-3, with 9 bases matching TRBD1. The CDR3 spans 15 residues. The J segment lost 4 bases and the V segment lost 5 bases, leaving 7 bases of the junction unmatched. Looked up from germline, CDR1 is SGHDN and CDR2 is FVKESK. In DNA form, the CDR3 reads TGTGCCAGCAGCGATACAGGGGGCCCATCAGATACGCAGTATTTT. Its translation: CASSDTGGPSDTQYF.

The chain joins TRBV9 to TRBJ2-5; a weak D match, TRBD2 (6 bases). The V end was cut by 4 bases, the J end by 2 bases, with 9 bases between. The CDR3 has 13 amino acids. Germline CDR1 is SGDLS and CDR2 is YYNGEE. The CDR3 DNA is TGTGCCAGCAGCCCACTAGCTCAAGAGACCCAGTACTTC. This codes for CASSPLAQETQYF.

CDR3 residues: CASSQERRGGTEAFF. The CDR3 DNA reads as TGTGCCAGCAGCCAAGAGCGGCGGGGAGGGACTGAAGCTTTCTTT. The chain couples TRBV14 to TRBJ1-1; no clear D gene. The V gene's germline CDR1 is SGHDN and CDR2 FVKESK. The V end lost 0 bases, the J end lost 5 bases, and 13 bases lay between the germline ends. CDR3 length equals 15 residues.

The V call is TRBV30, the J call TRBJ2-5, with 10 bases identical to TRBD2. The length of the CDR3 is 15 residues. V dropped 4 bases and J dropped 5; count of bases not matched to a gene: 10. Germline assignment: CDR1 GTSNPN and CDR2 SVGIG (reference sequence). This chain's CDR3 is CAWTSGSWGAETQYF. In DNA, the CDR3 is TGTGCCTGGACTAGCGGGAGCTGGGGAGCGGAGACCCAGTACTTC. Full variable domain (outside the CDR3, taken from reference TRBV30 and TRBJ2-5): SQTIHQWPATLVQPVGSPLSLECTVEGTSNPNLYWYRQAAGRGLQLLFYSVGIGQISSEVPQNLSASRPQDRQFILSSKKLLLSDSGFYLCAWTSGSWGAETQYFGPGTRLLVL.

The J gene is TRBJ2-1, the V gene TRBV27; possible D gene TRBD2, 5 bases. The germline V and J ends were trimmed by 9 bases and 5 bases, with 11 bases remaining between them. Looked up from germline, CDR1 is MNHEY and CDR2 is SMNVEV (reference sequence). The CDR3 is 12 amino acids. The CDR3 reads CASGLADNEQFF. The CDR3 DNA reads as TGTGCCAGTGGGCTAGCCGACAATGAGCAGTTCTTC.

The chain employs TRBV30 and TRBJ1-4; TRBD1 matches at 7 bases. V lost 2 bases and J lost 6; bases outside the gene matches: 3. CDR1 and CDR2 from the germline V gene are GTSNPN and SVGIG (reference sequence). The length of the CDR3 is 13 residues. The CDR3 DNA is TGTGCCTGGAGTAGAGACAGGGATGAAAAACTGTTTTTT. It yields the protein CAWSRDRDEKLFF.

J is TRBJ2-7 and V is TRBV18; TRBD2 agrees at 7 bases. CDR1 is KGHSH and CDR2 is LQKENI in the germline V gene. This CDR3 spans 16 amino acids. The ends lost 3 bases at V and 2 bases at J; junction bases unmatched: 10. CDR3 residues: CASSPREGHGAYEQYF. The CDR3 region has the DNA TGTGCCAGCTCACCGAGGGAGGGGCACGGGGCCTACGAGCAGTACTTC.